The following is a T cell receptor (beta chain) sequence with its context. The antigen is not known. The CDR3 is 15 amino acids. Trimming cost V 0 bases and J 5 bases, with 11 bases left between them. From germline, CDR1 is SGDLS and CDR2 YYNGEE. Negative isolation yielded CD8+ and CD4+ T cells; FACS enriched TEMRA cells. RNA in amounts of roughly 0.5 to 1 ug was reverse transcribed with random hexamers. The immunoSEQ assay covered 54 Vbeta and 13 Jbeta segments for CDR3. One entry per CDR3 protein, called by TCRdb with MiXCR from the immunoSEQ multiplex PCR reads. The repertoire holds about 83,000 distinct CDR3 sequences, with more than 85% as singletons. This sample stems from a study of CD8 T cells in Susac syndrome. Study as a whole: Within the sequenced Susac syndrome patient group, more than 5 exhibited active disease and fewer than 10 were in remission. Findings and caveats of the study: Susac CD8+ cells expanded clonally the most in TEMRA cells and in active patients.

Sequenced material: CD8+ T cells from PBMCs. The chain joins TRBV9 to TRBJ2-2; tentatively, D is TRBD2 (5 bases). This clonotype was sampled from a human donor with Susac syndrome. CDR3 nucleotide sequence: TGTGCCAGCAGCGTAGTCGGGGAATTAACCGGGGAGCTGTTTTTT. It encodes CASSVVGELTGELFF.